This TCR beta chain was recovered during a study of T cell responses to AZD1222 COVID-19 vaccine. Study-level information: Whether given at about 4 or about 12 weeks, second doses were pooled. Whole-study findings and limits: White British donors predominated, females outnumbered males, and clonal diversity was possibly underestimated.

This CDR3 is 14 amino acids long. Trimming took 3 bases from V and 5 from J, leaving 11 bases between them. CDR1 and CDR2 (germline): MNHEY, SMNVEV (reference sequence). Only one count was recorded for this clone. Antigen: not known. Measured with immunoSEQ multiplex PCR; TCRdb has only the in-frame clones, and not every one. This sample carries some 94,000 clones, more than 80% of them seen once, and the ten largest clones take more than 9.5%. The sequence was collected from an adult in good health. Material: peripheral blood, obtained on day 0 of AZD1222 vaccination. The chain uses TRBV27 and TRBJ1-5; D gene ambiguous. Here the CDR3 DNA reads TGTGCCAGCAGTTTGTTAACGGGCTATCAGCCCCAGCATTTT. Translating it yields CASSLLTGYQPQHF.